This paragraph reports one T cell receptor (beta chain). Germline CDR1 LGHNA, CDR2 YSLEER. CDR3 length: 15 amino acids. The data are from a study of human CD8 memory T cell subsets. Negative magnetic separation was used for the enrichment of total CD8+ T cells. UMI-labeled 5' RACE produced the TCR beta libraries. TCRdb re-analyzed the 5' RACE reads; it lists each CDR3 protein once, without DNA. The record lists roughly 11,000 distinct CDR3 sequences, of which the ten most abundant hold 8.6%. This sequence joins TRBV4-3 and TRBJ2-7; TCRdb returns TRBD1, unconfirmable since there is no DNA. The sequencing input was CD8+ T cells from PBMCs. The TCR comes from a human donor in good health. CDR3 sequence: CASSQDRDRAYEQYF.